These 29 T cell receptor beta chains share one sample of origin, sequenced in a study of T cells in localized non-small cell lung cancer. The method was immunoSEQ multiplex PCR; TCRdb's version includes in-frame clones alone and lacks a portion of them. Among around 67,000 clones, roughly 88% were seen once, and the ten largest hold 1.5% to 2%. The specimen was peripheral blood, collected before any cancer treatment. These receptors originate from a woman aged 40-75 years with stage I lung adenocarcinoma.

The rearrangement uses TRBV14 and TRBJ1-4, with 7 bases that match TRBD1. This CDR3 has 16 amino acids. Germline trimming cut 4 bases from V and 5 bases from J; bases unmatched to any gene: 10. CDR1 SGHDN and CDR2 FVKESK come from the germline V gene. CDR3 sequence (DNA): TGTGCCAGCAGCCCCAAGGGACAGCCGACCAATGAAAAACTGTTTTTT. Its protein product is CASSPKGQPTNEKLFF.

The chain combines TRBV19 with TRBJ2-7; 7 bases are shared with TRBD2. This CDR3 is 15 amino acids long. Germline V gene data show CDR1 as LNHDA and CDR2 as SQIVND (reference sequence). With 3 bases clipped from V and 0 bases from J, the junction kept 5 bases outside the gene matches. The CDR3 reads CASSMVGGISYEQYF. The CDR3 DNA reads TGTGCCAGTAGTATGGTGGGAGGGATCTCCTACGAGCAGTACTTC.

The gene calls are TRBV28 and TRBJ2-5; 9 nucleotides match TRBD1. Gene TRBJ2-7 matches the end of the DNA better, so the J call may be wrong. Germline V gene lookup returns CDR1 MDHEN and CDR2 SYDVKM. The CDR3 is made up of 17 amino acids. DNA for the CDR3: TGTGCCAGCAGTTCAGGACTGGGGGGACAGGGTCCCTACGAGCAGTACTTC. It yields the protein CASSSGLGGQGPYEQYF.

The rearrangement uses TRBV19 and TRBJ1-5; the D gene is possibly TRBD1 (5 bases). This CDR3 has 17 amino acids. CDR1 and CDR2 (germline): LNHDA, SQIVND (reference sequence). The V gene lost 5 bases and the J gene lost 0 bases, with 17 bases spanning the gap. Here the CDR3 reads CASSPWGPRVSNQPQHF. In DNA, the CDR3 is TGTGCCAGTAGTCCGTGGGGCCCGAGGGTTAGCAATCAGCCCCAGCATTTT. The full variable domain, completed using reference TRBV19 and TRBJ1-5, is DGGITQSPKYLFRKEGQNVTLSCEQNLNHDAMYWYRQDPGQGLRLIYYSQIVNDFQKGDIAEGYSVSREKKESFPLTVTSAQKNPTAFYLCASSPWGPRVSNQPQHFGDGTRLSIL.

The V gene is TRBV6-1, the J gene TRBJ1-5; 7 bases fit TRBD1. The trim removed 6 bases at V and 2 bases at J, leaving 4 bases unmatched. The CDR3 runs 14 residues. Germline loops: CDR1 MNHNS, CDR2 SASEGT. The CDR3 loop is CASSPTGGNQPQHF. CDR3 nucleotide sequence: TGTGCCAGCAGCCCCACAGGGGGCAATCAGCCCCAGCATTTT.

This rearrangement joins TRBV27 to TRBJ1-1; possible D gene TRBD1, 5 bases. Deletions cut 7 bases from V and 12 bases from J, with 30 bases between. The V gene's germline CDR1 is MNHEY and CDR2 SMNVEV (reference sequence). CDR3 length equals 16 residues. The CDR3 region has the DNA TGTGCCAGCACCCCCCCCCGGAGGGACGGAGACTACGGGACTTTCTTT. Amino acids: CASTPPRRDGDYGTFF.

This clone was recorded only once. One end of the junction fails to match germline, which may point to a read error. This sequence joins TRBV5-5 and TRBJ2-3; no firm D call. The V gene's germline CDR1 is SGHKS and CDR2 YYEKEE (reference sequence). This CDR3 region has 17 residues. The CDR3 DNA follows: TGTGCCAGCCGCTTACTAACGGAGTTTAGATCCACAGATACGCAGTATTTT. Amino acids: CASRLLTEFRSTDTQYF.

J is TRBJ2-5 and V is TRBV7-2, with 8 positions matching TRBD2. The CDR3 is 17 residues long. V trimming: 5 bases; J trimming: 5 bases; junction bases outside the gene matches: 16. Germline CDR1 and CDR2: SGHTA and FQGNSA. CDR3 nucleotide sequence: TGTGCCAGCAGCCCTAGCGGGCGGGCAGTAGCGGAGGAGACCCAGTACTTC. Translating gives CASSPSGRAVAEETQYF.

The chain employs TRBV19 and TRBJ1-4, with D possibly being TRBD1 (5 bases). The germline V and J ends were trimmed by 4 bases and 7 bases, with 13 bases remaining between them. Looked up from germline, CDR1 is LNHDA and CDR2 is SQIVND (reference sequence). The CDR3 is made up of 14 amino acids. This CDR3 reads CASSTHTGGEKLFF. The CDR3 DNA reads TGTGCCAGTAGTACCCACACCGGGGGTGAAAAACTGTTTTTT.

The chain links TRBV11-2 to TRBJ2-3, with 9 nucleotides matching TRBD2. The germline CDR1 and CDR2 sequences are SGHAT and FQNNGV. V dropped 5 bases and J dropped 1; count of bases not matched to a gene: 4. The CDR3 has 15 amino acids. The CDR3 here is CASSEAGGGTDTQYF. Here the CDR3 DNA reads TGTGCCAGCAGCGAAGCGGGGGGCGGCACAGATACGCAGTATTTT.

The CDR3 DNA reads as TGCGCCAGCAGGTCAGGGGTAACTAATGAAAAACTGTTTTTT. This codes for CASRSGVTNEKLFF. The rearrangement links TRBV5-1 to TRBJ1-4; D might be TRBD1 (6 bases). The CDR3 runs 14 residues. The V and J ends lost 5 bases and 1 base respectively, with 9 bases between them. CDR1 is SGHRS, CDR2 YFSETQ, per germline. Filled out from reference TRBV5-1 and TRBJ1-4, the complete variable domain reads KAGVTQTPRYLIKTRGQQVTLSCSPISGHRSVSWYQQTPGQGLQFLFEYFSETQRNKGNFPGRFSGRQFSNSRSEMNVSTLELGDSALYLCASRSGVTNEKLFFGSGTQLSVL.

The rearrangement joins TRBV6-5 to TRBJ2-7, with D possibly matching TRBD2 (5 bases). The CDR3 consists of 14 residues. The V and J ends lost 5 bases and 0 bases respectively, with 11 bases between them. Germline V gene lookup returns CDR1 MNHEY and CDR2 SVGAGI. The CDR3 DNA reads TGTGCCAGCAGTCTCTCGGGGTACTCCTACGAGCAGTACTTC. Protein: CASSLSGYSYEQYF.

The chain employs TRBV28 and TRBJ1-3; D is uncertain. Germline CDR1 reads MDHEN; CDR2 reads SYDVKM. CDR3 length: 14 residues. The V end was cut by 3 bases, the J end by 7 bases, with 13 bases between. CDR3 protein: CASSFLSGRNTIYF. The CDR3 coding sequence is TGTGCCAGCAGTTTCTTATCCGGGAGGAACACCATATATTTT. Variable domain in full (rest from reference TRBV28 and TRBJ1-3): DVKVTQSSRYLVKRTGEKVFLECVQDMDHENMFWYRQDPGLGLRLIYFSYDVKMKEKGDIPEGYSVSREKKERFSLILESASTNQTSMYLCASSFLSGRNTIYFGEGSWLTVV.

V and J are TRBV6-6 and TRBJ1-2, with D maybe TRBD1 (6 bases). Germline loops: CDR1 MNHNY, CDR2 SVGAGI (reference sequence). The CDR3 extends over 13 amino acids. Trimming pared 6 bases from V and 9 bases from J, leaving 17 bases between. CDR3 sequence reads: CASRSGTSESYTF. The CDR3 DNA follows: TGTGCCAGCAGATCCGGGACATCAGAGAGCTACACCTTC.

CDR3: CASSIHTDNEQFF. The CDR3 DNA reads as TGTGCCAGCAGCATCCACACGGACAATGAGCAGTTCTTC. The chain employs TRBV11-3 and TRBJ2-1; D uncertain. The CDR3 has 13 amino acids. Trimming pared 5 bases from V and 5 bases from J, leaving 10 bases between. Looked up from germline, CDR1 is SGHNT and CDR2 is YENEEA.

V is TRBV27 and J is TRBJ1-4; 9 nucleotides align to TRBD1. The V gene end was trimmed by 5 bases and the J gene end by 8 bases; junction bases not matched to a gene: 6. The V gene's germline CDR1 is MNHEY and CDR2 SMNVEV (reference sequence). The CDR3 extends over 14 amino acids. The CDR3 DNA follows: TGTGCCAGCAGTCCTCGGGACAGGGTCGAAAAACTGTTTTTT. It translates to CASSPRDRVEKLFF.

The genes are TRBV7-6 and TRBJ1-6, with D possibly being TRBD1 (6 bases). The CDR3 extends over 14 amino acids. Per germline, CDR1 SGHVS and CDR2 FNYEAQ. The V and J ends lost 2 bases and 8 bases respectively, with 10 bases between them. CDR3 protein: CASSLWGRDSPLHF. CDR3 nucleotides: TGTGCCAGCAGCTTATGGGGGCGAGATTCACCCCTCCACTTT.

The V and J genes are TRBV29-1 and TRBJ2-3; 7 bases are a match to TRBD2. V lost 6 bases to trimming and J lost 3 bases; unmatched junction nucleotides: 12. Germline CDR1 and CDR2: SQVTM and ANQGSEA. The CDR3 covers 15 residues. The CDR3 is CSVDPRAGRTDTQYF. CDR3 in DNA: TGCAGCGTAGATCCCCGAGCGGGAAGAACAGATACGCAGTATTTT.

V usage is TRBV29-1 and J usage is TRBJ2-7; D gene unclear. Germline CDR1 is SQVTM and CDR2 is ANQGSEA. Trimming left V 7 bases short and J 2 bases short, with 12 bases between. The CDR3 is 12 amino acids. The CDR3 nucleotides are TGCAGCGCCTTTATTGGGACCTACGAGCAGTACTTC. Amino acid sequence: CSAFIGTYEQYF.

The chain employs TRBV6-6 and TRBJ2-7; D is ambiguous. In germline, CDR1 is MNHNY, CDR2 SVGAGI (reference sequence). The CDR3 is 12 residues long. Trimming removed 2 bases at V and 4 bases at J, with 6 bases between. This CDR3 is CASSYTLYEQYF. CDR3 sequence (DNA): TGTGCCAGCAGTTACACGCTATACGAGCAGTACTTC.

CDR3 sequence: CATSKTGTASNQPQHF. The CDR3 DNA sequence: TGTGCCACCAGCAAAACCGGGACAGCCAGCAATCAGCCCCAGCATTTT. The V call is TRBV15, the J call TRBJ1-5, with 7 bases that match TRBD1. CDR1 and CDR2 (germline): LNHNV, YYDKDF (reference sequence). This CDR3 contains 16 residues. The V gene end was trimmed by 4 bases and the J gene end by 1 base; junction bases not matched to a gene: 7.

The chain employs TRBV18 and TRBJ1-1; maybe TRBD1 (5 bases). Germline V lookup: CDR1 KGHSH, CDR2 LQKENI. CDR3 length: 15 residues. Trimming removed 3 bases from V and 2 bases from J, with 13 bases in between. The CDR3 coding sequence is TGTGCCAGCTCACCCCTCGGGGGAACAAACACTGAAGCTTTCTTT. The encoded protein is CASSPLGGTNTEAFF. Full variable domain (rest looked up from reference TRBV18 and TRBJ1-1): NAGVMQNPRHLVRRRGQEARLRCSPMKGHSHVYWYRQLPEEGLKFMVYLQKENIIDESGMPKERFSAEFPKEGPSILRIQQVVRGDSAAYFCASSPLGGTNTEAFFGQGTRLTVV.

The chain uses TRBV9 and TRBJ1-2; D call uncertain. Trimming stripped 4 bases from V and 6 bases from J, with 16 bases between. CDR1 is SGDLS and CDR2 is YYNGEE in the germline V gene. The CDR3 length is 14 residues. The CDR3 loop is CASSPDVNSDGYTF. DNA for the CDR3: TGTGCCAGCAGCCCGGACGTTAACTCCGATGGCTACACCTTC.

This clone was observed a single time. The genes are TRBV7-9 and TRBJ2-7, with 10 bases aligning to TRBD1. Trimming took 4 bases from V and 2 from J; bases not matched to a gene: 17. Germline V lookup: CDR1 SEHNR, CDR2 FQNEAQ (reference sequence). The CDR3 loop spans 19 amino acids. The CDR3 nucleotides read TGTGCCAGCAGCTCGATAGGGACAGGGGAGTTGATAGCAACCTACGAGCAGTACTTC. This codes for CASSSIGTGELIATYEQYF.

The chain couples TRBV19 to TRBJ1-1; D gene uncertain. Per the germline V gene, CDR1 is LNHDA and CDR2 is SQIVND (reference sequence). The CDR3 runs to 13 residues. Between the trimmed V and J ends, which lost 7 bases and 1 base, there was a span of 10 bases. The CDR3 region is CASNRQENTEAFF. CDR3 nucleotides: TGTGCCAGTAATAGACAAGAGAACACTGAAGCTTTCTTT.

CDR3: CASSSSEGANYGYTF. CDR3 coding DNA: TGTGCCAGCAGCTCGTCCGAGGGGGCAAACTATGGCTACACCTTC. The chain has TRBV7-8 and TRBJ1-2; 7 bases match TRBD1. After removal of 4 bases from V and 2 bases from J, the junction contained 7 bases not matched to a gene. CDR1 SGHVS and CDR2 FQNEAQ come from the germline V gene. CDR3 length: 15 amino acids. Together with reference TRBV7-8 and TRBJ1-2, the CDR3 gives the full variable domain: GAGVSQSPRYKVAKRGQDVALRCDPISGHVSLFWYQQALGQGPEFLTYFQNEAQLDKSGLPSDRFFAERPEGSVSTLKIQRTQQEDSAVYLCASSSSEGANYGYTFGSGTRLTVV.

In its sample, this clone was seen once. The rearrangement joins TRBV7-2 to TRBJ1-5, with D unresolved. The CDR3 covers 14 residues. Germline CDR1 reads SGHTA; CDR2 reads FQGNSA. The V end lost 5 bases, the J end lost 3 bases, and 11 bases lay between the germline ends. CDR3 sequence reads: CASSPDGYNQPQHF. The CDR3 bases are TGTGCCAGCAGCCCGGACGGATACAATCAGCCCCAGCATTTT.

The chain has TRBV5-4 and TRBJ2-4; D possibly corresponds to TRBD1 (5 bases). Per the germline V gene, CDR1 is SGHNT and CDR2 is YYREEE (reference sequence). Deletions cut 5 bases from V and 0 bases from J, with 18 bases between. This CDR3 is built from 17 residues. CDR3 loop: CASSQGPRLLAKNIQYF. Written as DNA, the CDR3 is TGTGCCAGCAGTCAGGGTCCAAGGCTTTTAGCCAAAAACATTCAGTACTTC.

The V gene is TRBV15, the J gene TRBJ2-3, with D uncertain. The V and J ends lost 1 base and 6 bases respectively, with 5 bases between them. Per the germline V gene, CDR1 is LNHNV and CDR2 is YYDKDF (reference sequence). The CDR3 consists of 12 residues. The CDR3 protein is CATSRGSDTQYF. As DNA, the CDR3 is TGTGCCACCAGCAGAGGTTCCGATACGCAGTATTTT.